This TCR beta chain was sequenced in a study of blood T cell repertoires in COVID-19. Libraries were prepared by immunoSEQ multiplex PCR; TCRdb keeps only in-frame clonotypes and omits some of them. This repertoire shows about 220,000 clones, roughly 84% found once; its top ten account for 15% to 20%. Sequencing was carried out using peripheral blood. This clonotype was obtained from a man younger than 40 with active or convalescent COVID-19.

The CDR3 coding sequence is TGCGCCAGCAGCCAAGAAGGGACAGGGGTCTACGAGCAGTACTTC. Translating it yields CASSQEGTGVYEQYF. V and J are TRBV4-3 and TRBJ2-7; 10 bases are a match to TRBD1. With 0 bases clipped from V and 3 bases from J, the junction kept 2 bases outside the gene matches. Germline lookup yields CDR1 LGHNA and CDR2 YSLEER. The CDR3 is 15 residues long.